This TCR beta chain was sequenced in a study of CD8 T cells in Susac syndrome. With random hexamers, roughly 0.45 to 1 ug RNA was reverse transcribed. TCRdb re-analysed the immunoSEQ multiplex PCR reads in MiXCR, keeping a single row per CDR3 protein. In the table there are around 180,000 distinct CDR3 sequences, under 95% of which are singletons. V was pared by 1 base and J by 4 bases, with 12 bases between. This CDR3 region has 15 residues. Sequencing of TCR beta was carried out in blood CD8+ and CD4+ T cells. Bulk CD8+ and CD4+ cells came from magnetic negative isolation; CD8+ TEMRA by FACS. The rearrangement joins TRBV12-3 or TRBV12-4 to TRBJ2-3, with a possible D match to TRBD1 (6 bases). The source of this sequence is a human donor with Susac syndrome. The sequenced material came from CD4+ T cells from PBMCs. CDR3 coding DNA: TGTGCCAGCAGTTTAGACGGCAGGGGCGCAGATACGCAGTATTTT. The encoded protein is CASSLDGRGADTQYF.